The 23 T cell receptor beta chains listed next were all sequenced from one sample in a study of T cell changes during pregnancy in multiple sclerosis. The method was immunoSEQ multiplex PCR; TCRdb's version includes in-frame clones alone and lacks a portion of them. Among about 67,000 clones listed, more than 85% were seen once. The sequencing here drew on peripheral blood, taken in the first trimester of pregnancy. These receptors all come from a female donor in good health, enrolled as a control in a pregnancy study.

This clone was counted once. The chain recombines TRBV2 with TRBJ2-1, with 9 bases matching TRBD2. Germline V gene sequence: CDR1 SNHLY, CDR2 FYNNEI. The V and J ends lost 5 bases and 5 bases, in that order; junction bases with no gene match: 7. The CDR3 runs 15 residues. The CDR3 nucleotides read TGTGCCAGCAGTACCGGGACTAGCAGACACAATGAGCAGTTCTTC. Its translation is CASSTGTSRHNEQFF.

CDR3 nucleotides: TGTGCCAGCAGCTTCAGGTCGTGGGAGCTGTTTTTT. As protein: CASSFRSWELFF. The genes are TRBV11-2 and TRBJ2-2; D is unclear. The CDR3 is 12 residues long. V lost 3 bases and J lost 9, with 8 bases in between. The germline V gene encodes CDR1 SGHAT and CDR2 FQNNGV.

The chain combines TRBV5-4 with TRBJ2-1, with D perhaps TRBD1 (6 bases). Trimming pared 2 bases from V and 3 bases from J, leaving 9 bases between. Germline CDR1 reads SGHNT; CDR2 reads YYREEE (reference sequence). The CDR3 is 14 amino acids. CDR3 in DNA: TGTGCCAGCAGCTTTAGGGACAACTACAATGAGCAGTTCTTC. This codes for CASSFRDNYNEQFF.

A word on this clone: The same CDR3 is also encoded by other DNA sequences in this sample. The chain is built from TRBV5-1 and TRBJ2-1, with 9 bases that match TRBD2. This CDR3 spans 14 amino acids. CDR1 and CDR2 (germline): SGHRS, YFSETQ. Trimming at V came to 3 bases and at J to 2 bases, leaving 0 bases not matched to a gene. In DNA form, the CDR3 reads TGCGCCAGCAGCTCTAGCGGGGCCTACAATGAGCAGTTCTTC. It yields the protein CASSSSGAYNEQFF.

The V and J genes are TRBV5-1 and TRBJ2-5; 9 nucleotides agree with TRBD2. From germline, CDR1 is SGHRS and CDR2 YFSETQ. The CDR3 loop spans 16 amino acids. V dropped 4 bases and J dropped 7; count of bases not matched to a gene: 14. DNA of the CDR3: TGCGCCAGCAGCGTTGGGACTGACCTGCGGGGGGGGACCCAGTACTTC. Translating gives CASSVGTDLRGGTQYF.

DNA of the CDR3: TGTGCCAGCCGGGGGGCGGCCAAAAACATTCAGTACTTC. Amino acid sequence: CASRGAAKNIQYF. The V call is TRBV27, the J call TRBJ2-4, with a possible D match to TRBD2 (7 bases). Germline V CDR1 and CDR2: MNHEY, SMNVEV (reference sequence). The CDR3 extends over 13 amino acids. V gave up 8 bases and J gave up 1 base, with 9 bases separating them.

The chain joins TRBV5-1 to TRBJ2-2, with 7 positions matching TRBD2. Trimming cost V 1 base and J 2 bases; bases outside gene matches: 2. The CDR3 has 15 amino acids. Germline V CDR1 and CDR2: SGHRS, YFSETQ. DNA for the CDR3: TGCGCCAGCAGCTTGAGGGGACTAAACACCGGGGAGCTGTTTTTT. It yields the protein CASSLRGLNTGELFF. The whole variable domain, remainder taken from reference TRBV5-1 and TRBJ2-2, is KAGVTQTPRYLIKTRGQQVTLSCSPISGHRSVSWYQQTPGQGLQFLFEYFSETQRNKGNFPGRFSGRQFSNSRSEMNVSTLELGDSALYLCASSLRGLNTGELFFGEGSRLTVL.

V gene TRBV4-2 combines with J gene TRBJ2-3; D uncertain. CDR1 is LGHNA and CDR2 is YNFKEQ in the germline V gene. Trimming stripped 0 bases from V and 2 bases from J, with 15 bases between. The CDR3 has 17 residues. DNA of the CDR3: TGTGCCAGCAGCCAAGAACCTACTTTGATGATCACAGATACGCAGTATTTT. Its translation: CASSQEPTLMITDTQYF.

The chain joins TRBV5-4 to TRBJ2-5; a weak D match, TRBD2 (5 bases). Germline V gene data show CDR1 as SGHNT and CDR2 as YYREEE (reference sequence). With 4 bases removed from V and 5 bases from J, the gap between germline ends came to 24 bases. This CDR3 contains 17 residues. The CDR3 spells CASSRGGVMGSRETQYF. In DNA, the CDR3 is TGTGCCAGCAGCCGGGGTGGGGTGATGGGTTCGCGGGAGACCCAGTACTTC.

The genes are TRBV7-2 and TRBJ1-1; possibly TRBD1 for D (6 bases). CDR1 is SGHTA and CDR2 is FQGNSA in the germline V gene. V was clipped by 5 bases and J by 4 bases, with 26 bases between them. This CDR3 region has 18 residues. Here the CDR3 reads CASSAQGTEVYLGTEAFF. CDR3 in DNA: TGTGCCAGCAGCGCACAGGGTACGGAGGTTTATTTGGGCACTGAAGCTTTCTTT.

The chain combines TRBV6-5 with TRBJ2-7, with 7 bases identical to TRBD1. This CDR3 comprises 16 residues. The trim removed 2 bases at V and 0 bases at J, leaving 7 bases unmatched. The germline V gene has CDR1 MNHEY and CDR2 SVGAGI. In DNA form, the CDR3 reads TGTGCCAGCAGTTACAAGACAGGGCATCTCTCCTACGAGCAGTACTTC. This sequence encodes CASSYKTGHLSYEQYF.

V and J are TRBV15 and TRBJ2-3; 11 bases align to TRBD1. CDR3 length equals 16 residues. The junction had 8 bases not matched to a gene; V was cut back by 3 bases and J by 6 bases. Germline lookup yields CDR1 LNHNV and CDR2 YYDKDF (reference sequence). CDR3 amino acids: CATSRDRGRSSDTQYF. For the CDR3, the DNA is TGTGCCACCAGCAGGGACAGGGGGCGATCCTCGGATACGCAGTATTTT.

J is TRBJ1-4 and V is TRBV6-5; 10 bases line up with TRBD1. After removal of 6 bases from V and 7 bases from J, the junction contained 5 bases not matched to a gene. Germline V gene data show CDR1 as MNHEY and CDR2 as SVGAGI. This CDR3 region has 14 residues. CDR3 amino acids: CASRGTGESEKLFF. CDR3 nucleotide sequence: TGTGCCAGCAGAGGGACAGGGGAAAGTGAAAAACTGTTTTTT.

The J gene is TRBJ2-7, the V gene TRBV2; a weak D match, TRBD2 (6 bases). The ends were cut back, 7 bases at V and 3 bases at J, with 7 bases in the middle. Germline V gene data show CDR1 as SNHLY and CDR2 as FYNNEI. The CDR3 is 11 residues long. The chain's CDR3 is CASMRDYEQYF. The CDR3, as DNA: TGTGCCAGCATGCGGGACTACGAGCAGTACTTC.

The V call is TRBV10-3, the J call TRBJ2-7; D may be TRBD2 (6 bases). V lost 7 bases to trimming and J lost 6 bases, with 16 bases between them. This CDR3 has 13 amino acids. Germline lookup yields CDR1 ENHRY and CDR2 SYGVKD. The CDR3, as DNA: TGTGCCATCAATAACCGAGTGGGGGGCGAGCAGTACTTC. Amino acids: CAINNRVGGEQYF.

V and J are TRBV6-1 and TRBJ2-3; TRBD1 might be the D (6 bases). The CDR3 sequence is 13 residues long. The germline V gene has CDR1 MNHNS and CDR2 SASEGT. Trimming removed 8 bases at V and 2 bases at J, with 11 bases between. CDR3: CASDRHNTDTQYF. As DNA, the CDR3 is TGTGCCAGCGACAGGCATAACACAGATACGCAGTATTTT.

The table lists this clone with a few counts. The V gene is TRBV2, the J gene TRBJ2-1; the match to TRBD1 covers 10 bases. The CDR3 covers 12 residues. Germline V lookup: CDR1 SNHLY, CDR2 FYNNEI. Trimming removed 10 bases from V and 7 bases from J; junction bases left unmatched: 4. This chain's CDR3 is CATGQGGNEQFF. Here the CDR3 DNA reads TGTGCCACCGGACAGGGGGGGAATGAGCAGTTCTTC.

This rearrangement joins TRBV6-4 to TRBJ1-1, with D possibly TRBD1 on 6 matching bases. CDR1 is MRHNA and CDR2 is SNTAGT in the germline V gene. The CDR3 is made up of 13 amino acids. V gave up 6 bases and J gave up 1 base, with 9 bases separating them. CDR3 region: CASSEDRNTEAFF. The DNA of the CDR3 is TGTGCCAGCAGCGAGGACAGGAACACTGAAGCTTTCTTT.

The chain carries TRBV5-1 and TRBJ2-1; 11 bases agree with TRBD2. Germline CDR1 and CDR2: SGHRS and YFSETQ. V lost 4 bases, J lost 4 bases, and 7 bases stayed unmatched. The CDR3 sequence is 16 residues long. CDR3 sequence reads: CASSPATSGRYNEQFF. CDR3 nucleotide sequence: TGCGCCAGCAGCCCCGCTACTAGCGGGAGATACAATGAGCAGTTCTTC.

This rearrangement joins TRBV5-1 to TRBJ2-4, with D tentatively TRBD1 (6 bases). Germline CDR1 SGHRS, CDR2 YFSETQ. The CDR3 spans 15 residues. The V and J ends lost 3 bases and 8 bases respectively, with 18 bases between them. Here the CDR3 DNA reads TGCGCCAGCAGCTCAGGCGACAGGCCAGGGGACATTCAGTACTTC. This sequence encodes CASSSGDRPGDIQYF.

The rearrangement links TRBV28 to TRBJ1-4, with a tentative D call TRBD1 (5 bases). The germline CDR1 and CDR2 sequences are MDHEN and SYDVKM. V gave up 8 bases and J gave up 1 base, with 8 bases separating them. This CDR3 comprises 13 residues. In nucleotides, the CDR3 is TGTGCCAGCTGTGGACAAACTAATGAAAAACTGTTTTTT. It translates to CASCGQTNEKLFF.

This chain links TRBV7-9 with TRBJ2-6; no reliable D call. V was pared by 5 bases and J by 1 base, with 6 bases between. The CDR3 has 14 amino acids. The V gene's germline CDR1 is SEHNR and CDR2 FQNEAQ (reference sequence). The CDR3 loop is CASSASSGANVLTF. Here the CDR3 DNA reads TGTGCCAGCAGCGCCAGTTCTGGGGCCAACGTCCTGACTTTC.

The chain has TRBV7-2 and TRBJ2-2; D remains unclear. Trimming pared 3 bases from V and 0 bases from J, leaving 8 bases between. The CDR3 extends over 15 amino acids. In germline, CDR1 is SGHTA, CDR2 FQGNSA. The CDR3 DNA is TGTGCCAGCAGCTTCGGTGGTCCGAACACCGGGGAGCTGTTTTTT. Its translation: CASSFGGPNTGELFF.